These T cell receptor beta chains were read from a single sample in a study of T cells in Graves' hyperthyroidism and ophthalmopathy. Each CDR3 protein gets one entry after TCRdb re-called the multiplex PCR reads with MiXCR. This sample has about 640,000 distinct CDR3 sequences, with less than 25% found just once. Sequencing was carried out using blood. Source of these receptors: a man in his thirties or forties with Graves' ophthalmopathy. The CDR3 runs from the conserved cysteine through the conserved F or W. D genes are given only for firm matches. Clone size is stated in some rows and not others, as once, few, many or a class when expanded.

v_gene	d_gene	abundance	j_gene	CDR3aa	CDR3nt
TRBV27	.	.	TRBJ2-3	CASSPQGHRTDTQYF	TGTGCCAGCAGCCCCCAGGGACACCGCACAGATACGCAGTATTTT
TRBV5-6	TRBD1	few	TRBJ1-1	CASSFTPKGAGTEAFF	TGTGCCAGCAGCTTTACCCCTAAGGGGGCTGGCACTGAAGCTTTCTTT
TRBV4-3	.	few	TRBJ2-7	CASSHRRDSYEQYF	TGCGCCAGCAGCCACCGCAGGGACTCCTACGAGCAGTACTTC
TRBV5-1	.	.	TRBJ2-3	CASSFEGRVEIDTQYF	TGCGCCAGCAGCTTTGAGGGCAGGGTGGAAATTGATACGCAGTATTTT
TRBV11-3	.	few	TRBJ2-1	CASSSRTGTDISYNEQFF	TGTGCCAGCAGCTCCCGCACGGGTACGGACATCTCCTACAATGAGCAGTTCTTC
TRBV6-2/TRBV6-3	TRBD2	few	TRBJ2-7	CVAGGPYEQYF	TGCGTAGCGGGAGGGCCTTACGAGCAGTACTTC
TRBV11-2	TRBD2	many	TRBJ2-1	CASSSGTSGSGAFEQFF	TGTGCCAGCAGCTCTGGGACTAGCGGGAGTGGGGCTTTCGAGCAGTTCTTC
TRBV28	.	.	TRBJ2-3	CASSSSRTGNTQYF	TGTGCCAGCAGTTCCTCCAGAACAGGGAATACGCAGTATTTT
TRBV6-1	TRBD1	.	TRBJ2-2	CASSPDRVGTGELFF	TGTGCCAGCAGCCCCGACAGGGTAGGAACCGGGGAGCTGTTTTTT
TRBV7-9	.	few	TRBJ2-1	CASSFPGTDYNEQFF	TGTGCCAGCAGCTTTCCCGGGACGGACTACAATGAGCAGTTCTTC
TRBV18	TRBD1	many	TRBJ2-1	CASSPEGQGEWFF	TGTGCCAGCTCACCAGAGGGGCAGGGGGAGTGGTTCTTC
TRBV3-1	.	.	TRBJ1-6	CASSPTQGFSPLHF	TGTGCCAGCAGCCCTACCCAGGGGTTTTCACCCCTCCACTTT
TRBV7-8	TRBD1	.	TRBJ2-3	CASSLGTGANADTQYF	TGTGCCAGCAGCTTGGGGACAGGGGCCAATGCAGATACGCAGTATTTT
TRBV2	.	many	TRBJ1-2	CASSERQAATTYGYTF	TGTGCCAGCAGTGAAAGGCAGGCCGCTACGACCTATGGCTACACCTTC
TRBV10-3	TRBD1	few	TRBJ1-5	CAISGTGDRLAQHF	TGTGCCATCAGCGGGACAGGGGACCGTCTGGCCCAGCATTTT
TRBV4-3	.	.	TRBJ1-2	CASSQEARLGYGYTF	TGCGCCAGCAGCCAAGAAGCCCGGCTTGGGTATGGCTACACCTTC
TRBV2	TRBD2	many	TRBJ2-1	CASSDRSSGGNEQFF	TGTGCCAGCAGTGACCGGAGTAGCGGGGGCAATGAGCAGTTCTTC
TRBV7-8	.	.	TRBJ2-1	CASSLGNGDEQFF	TGTGCCAGCAGCTTAGGCAACGGCGATGAGCAGTTCTTC
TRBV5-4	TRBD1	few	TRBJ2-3	CASSLGGQASTDTQYF	TGTGCCAGCAGCTTGGGGGGACAGGCTAGCACAGATACGCAGTATTTT
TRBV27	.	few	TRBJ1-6	CASRYSPQGRNNSPLHF	TGTGCCAGCAGATACTCCCCGCAGGGGCGGAATAATTCACCCCTCCACTTT
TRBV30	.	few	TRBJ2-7	CAWSKEFTDPFFYEQYF	TGTGCCTGGAGTAAGGAGTTCACGGACCCGTTTTTCTACGAGCAGTACTTC
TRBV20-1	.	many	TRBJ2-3	CSATLAGVGTDTQYF	TGCAGTGCAACCCTAGCTGGTGTCGGCACAGATACGCAGTATTTT
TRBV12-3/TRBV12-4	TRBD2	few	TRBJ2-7	CASTSSGAYEQYF	TGTGCCAGCACCTCTAGCGGGGCCTACGAGCAGTACTTC
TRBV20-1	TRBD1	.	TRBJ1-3	CSATGGRGTSGNTIYF	TGCAGTGCTACAGGGGGGAGGGGAACCTCTGGAAACACCATATATTTT
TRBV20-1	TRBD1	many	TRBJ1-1	CSARGGTGHLNTEAFF	TGCAGTGCTAGAGGTGGGACAGGACATCTGAACACTGAAGCTTTCTTT
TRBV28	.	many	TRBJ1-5	CASSLVAHNQPQHF	TGTGCCAGCAGTTTGGTCGCACACAATCAGCCCCAGCATTTT
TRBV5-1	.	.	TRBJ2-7	CASSLGDYGAGNYEQYF	TGCGCCAGCAGCTTGGGCGATTATGGTGCAGGGAACTACGAGCAGTACTTC
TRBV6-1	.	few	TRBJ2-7	CASSITDSRSYEQYF	TGTGCCAGCAGTATCACCGACAGTCGCTCCTACGAGCAGTACTTC
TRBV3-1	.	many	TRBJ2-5	CASSQDLDSKTQYF	TGTGCCAGCAGCCAAGATTTAGATTCGAAGACCCAGTACTTC
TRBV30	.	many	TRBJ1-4	CAWSQGWEKLFF	TGTGCCTGGAGTCAGGGATGGGAAAAACTGTTTTTT
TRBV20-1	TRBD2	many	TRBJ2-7	CSAGLAGGSREQYF	TGCAGTGCGGGACTAGCGGGAGGGTCGAGGGAGCAGTACTTC
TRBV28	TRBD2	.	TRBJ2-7	CASRSPGLANYEQYF	TGTGCCAGCAGGAGTCCGGGACTAGCGAATTACGAGCAGTACTTC
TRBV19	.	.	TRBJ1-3	CASSPGVSSGNTIYF	TGTGCCAGTAGTCCCGGTGTCAGCTCTGGAAACACCATATATTTT
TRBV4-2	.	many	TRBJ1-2	CASSQEDYYGYTF	TGTGCCAGCAGCCAAGAGGATTACTATGGCTACACCTTC
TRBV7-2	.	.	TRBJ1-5	CASSRGPYSNQPQHF	TGTGCCAGCAGTAGGGGACCGTATAGCAATCAGCCCCAGCATTTT
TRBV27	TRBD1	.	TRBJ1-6	CASSLRQGASSPLHF	TGTGCCAGCAGTTTACGGCAGGGGGCGTCTTCACCCCTCCACTTT
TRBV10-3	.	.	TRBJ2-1	CAIGTNNEQFF	TGTGCCATTGGGACAAACAATGAGCAGTTCTTC
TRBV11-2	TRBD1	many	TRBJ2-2	CASSLGPRQGPTGELFF	TGTGCCAGCAGCTTAGGTCCGAGACAGGGGCCCACCGGGGAGCTGTTTTTT
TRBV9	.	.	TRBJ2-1	CASSVGGNNEQFF	TGTGCCAGCAGCGTGGGAGGTAACAATGAGCAGTTCTTC
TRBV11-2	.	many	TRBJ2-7	CASSSVARTVTYEQYF	TGTGCCAGCAGCTCGGTCGCCAGGACAGTTACCTACGAGCAGTACTTC
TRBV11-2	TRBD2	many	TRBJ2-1	CASRSLAGIHNEQFF	TGTGCCAGCAGATCCCTAGCGGGGATACACAATGAGCAGTTCTTC
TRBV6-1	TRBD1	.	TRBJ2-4	CASSEGRTGKNIQYF	TGTGCCAGCAGTGAAGGACGGACAGGCAAAAACATTCAGTACTTC
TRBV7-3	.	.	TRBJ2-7	CASPYEQYF	TGTGCCAGCCCCTACGAGCAGTACTTC
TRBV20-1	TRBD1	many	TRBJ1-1	CSATGMNTEAFF	TGCAGTGCGACAGGGATGAACACTGAAGCTTTCTTT
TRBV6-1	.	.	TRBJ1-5	CASSEQSGAFQPQHF	TGTGCCAGCAGTGAACAATCGGGGGCGTTTCAGCCCCAGCATTTT
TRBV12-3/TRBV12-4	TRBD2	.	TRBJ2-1	CASSYSGNYNEQFF	TGTGCCAGCAGTTACAGCGGGAACTACAATGAGCAGTTCTTC
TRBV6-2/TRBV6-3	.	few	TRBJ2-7	CASSYSRGPYEQYF	TGTGCCAGCAGTTACTCGAGAGGCCCCTACGAGCAGTACTTC
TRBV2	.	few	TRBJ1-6	CASSGEYRNSPLHF	TGTGCCAGCAGTGGAGAATATCGGAATTCACCCCTCCACTTT
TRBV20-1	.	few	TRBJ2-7	CSARDLSYEQYF	TGCAGTGCTAGAGATCTGAGCTACGAGCAGTACTTC
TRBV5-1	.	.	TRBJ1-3	CASSGGRDGNTIYF	TGCGCCAGCAGCGGGGGGCGTGATGGAAACACCATATATTTT
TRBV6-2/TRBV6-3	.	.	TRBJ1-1	CASSLDRSRANTEAFF	TGTGCCAGCAGTTTGGATCGCTCGAGGGCGAACACTGAAGCTTTCTTT